These 28 T cell receptor beta chains share one sample of origin, sequenced in a study of T cells after yellow fever vaccination (dated by TCRdb to the late 2010s). The library was built by means of 5' RACE. The sample was run on an Illumina NovaSeq 6000. TCRdb reworked the public reads: Q25 trimming with fastp, MiXCR clone assembly, productive beta chains retained. Every CDR3 protein is listed once, alongside the most common genes and DNA of its rows. This sample comprises some 390,000 distinct CDR3 sequences, 15% to 20% of them detected only once. The ten largest clonotypes hold roughly a sixth of the sample. In the paper's terms, the treatment or condition label means: live attenuated yellow fever vaccine strain. The input for sequencing was PBMCs, taken before the yellow fever booster vaccination. These receptor sequences come from a man aged 18 to 30 who received the YFV17D yellow fever vaccine.

This chain uses TRBV12-3 or TRBV12-4 with TRBJ1-6; no clear D. This CDR3 contains 14 residues. V was clipped by 5 bases and J by 2 bases, with 7 bases between them. This CDR3 reads CASSRTAYNSPLHF. DNA for the CDR3: TGTGCCAGCAGTCGGACGGCCTATAATTCACCCCTCCACTTT.

The J gene is TRBJ2-4, the V gene TRBV6-2 or TRBV6-3, with D possibly being TRBD2 (5 bases). Looked up from germline, CDR1 is MNHEY and CDR2 is SVGEGT. This CDR3 contains 15 residues. V gave up 6 bases and J gave up 0 bases, with 12 bases separating them. In nucleotides, the CDR3 is TGTGCCAGCAGAGGAGGCACTCTAGCCAAAAACATTCAGTACTTC. Encoded protein: CASRGGTLAKNIQYF.

This clonotype was picked up a small number of times. The chain couples TRBV28 to TRBJ2-7; 9 bases are shared with TRBD1. Trimming at V came to 4 bases and at J to 4 bases, leaving 8 bases not matched to a gene. The CDR3 sequence is 15 residues long. Looked up from germline, CDR1 is MDHEN and CDR2 is SYDVKM. The CDR3 DNA reads as TGTGCCAGCAGTTCCTCCGGGACAGGGCTATACGAGCAGTACGTC. This sequence encodes CASSSSGTGLYEQYV.

V is TRBV7-2 and J is TRBJ2-5; D tentatively reads TRBD1 or TRBD2 (5 bases each). V was clipped by 5 bases and J by 0 bases, with 13 bases between them. Germline V gives CDR1 SGHTA, CDR2 FQGNSA. The length of the CDR3 is 15 residues. Here the CDR3 reads CASSTQWGYQETQYF. In DNA, the CDR3 is TGTGCCAGCAGCACCCAGTGGGGGTACCAAGAGACCCAGTACTTC.

J is TRBJ1-1 and V is TRBV3-1; 7 positions match TRBD1. From germline, CDR1 is LGHDT and CDR2 YNNKEL (reference sequence). This CDR3 comprises 16 residues. Unmatched junction bases numbered 10, after V lost 0 bases and J lost 6 bases. In nucleotides, the CDR3 is TGTGCCAGCAGCCAAGATGTCAACAGGGGTCGGGCTGAAGCTTTCTTT. It encodes CASSQDVNRGRAEAFF.

The chain couples TRBV10-3 to TRBJ1-1, with D unresolved. Trimming removed 0 bases at V and 6 bases at J, with 14 bases between. Germline V lookup: CDR1 ENHRY, CDR2 SYGVKD. This CDR3 has 15 amino acids. The CDR3 coding sequence is TGTGCCATCAGTGAGTCAGGGCGGCAGTTATCTGAAGCTTTCTTT. Encoded protein: CAISESGRQLSEAFF.

This clonotype was found a few times. The chain recombines TRBV4-1 with TRBJ1-2; no reliable D call. Germline V gene sequence: CDR1 MGHRA, CDR2 YSYEKL. The V gene lost 9 bases and the J gene lost 7 bases, with 12 bases spanning the gap. The CDR3 covers 11 residues. The CDR3 DNA reads TGCGCCAGTCTCGGGGATGCTGGCTACACCTTC. Its translation is CASLGDAGYTF.

The rearrangement links TRBV14 to TRBJ1-2, with D hard to call. This CDR3 is built from 15 residues. Deletions cut 4 bases from V and 4 bases from J, with 16 bases between. Germline CDR1 reads SGHDN; CDR2 reads FVKESK. The CDR3 DNA reads as TGTGCCAGCAGCCCACTAGACGTCAGGAGCTATGGCTACACCTTC. This sequence encodes CASSPLDVRSYGYTF. Combining the CDR3 with reference TRBV14 and TRBJ1-2 gives the whole variable domain EAGVTQFPSHSVIEKGQTVTLRCDPISGHDNLYWYRRVMGKEIKFLLHFVKESKQDESGMPNNRFLAERTGGTYSTLKVQPAELEDSGVYFCASSPLDVRSYGYTFGSGTRLTVV.

This clonotype was seen only a few times. V is TRBV15 and J is TRBJ2-5, with 11 bases identical to TRBD2. The junction had 5 bases not matched to a gene; V was cut back by 0 bases and J by 5 bases. The CDR3 has 16 amino acids. The germline gives CDR1 LNHNV, CDR2 YYDKDF (reference sequence). CDR3 in amino acids: CATSRELAGGRETQYF. The CDR3 region has the DNA TGTGCCACCAGCAGAGAGCTAGCGGGGGGTAGGGAGACCCAGTACTTC.

The chain uses TRBV29-1 and TRBJ2-7, with 9 bases identical to TRBD2. Germline CDR1 and CDR2: SQVTM and ANQGSEA. V shed 1 base, J shed 1 base, and the junction held 5 bases outside the gene matches. The CDR3 extends over 15 amino acids. The CDR3 loop reads CSVEVSGGLSYEQYF. In DNA form, the CDR3 reads TGCAGCGTTGAAGTAAGCGGGGGGCTTTCCTACGAGCAGTACTTC.

The chain uses TRBV18 and TRBJ2-1, with TRBD1 identical over 7 bases. The CDR3 covers 15 residues. Losses at the gene ends were 2 bases for V and 4 bases for J; bases not matched to a gene: 5. Looked up from germline, CDR1 is KGHSH and CDR2 is LQKENI. The CDR3 DNA reads as TGTGCCAGCTCACCAGACAGGGTGGAATACAATGAGCAGTTCTTC. It translates to CASSPDRVEYNEQFF. The variable domain in full, with the rest retrieved from reference TRBV18 and TRBJ2-1, is NAGVMQNPRHLVRRRGQEARLRCSPMKGHSHVYWYRQLPEEGLKFMVYLQKENIIDESGMPKERFSAEFPKEGPSILRIQQVVRGDSAAYFCASSPDRVEYNEQFFGPGTRLTVL.

The rearrangement uses TRBV6-6 and TRBJ2-6; the D is unclear. Germline CDR1 MNHNY, CDR2 SVGAGI (reference sequence). Trimming left V 0 bases short and J 0 bases short, with 6 bases between. CDR3 length: 16 amino acids. CDR3 sequence reads: CASSYSMSSGANVLTF. CDR3 DNA sequence: TGTGCCAGCAGTTACTCGATGAGCTCTGGGGCCAACGTCCTGACTTTC.

V usage is TRBV7-8 and J usage is TRBJ2-7; D could derive from TRBD1 or TRBD2 (6 bases each). Germline CDR1 and CDR2: SGHVS and FQNEAQ. Trimming stripped 3 bases from V and 1 base from J, with 16 bases between. The CDR3 consists of 16 residues. In DNA form, the CDR3 reads TGTGCCAGCAGCTTGGGGGGCGGGGCGGGGTCCTACGAGCAGTACGTC. Protein product: CASSLGGGAGSYEQYV.

This clonotype was counted a few times. The chain joins TRBV12-3 or TRBV12-4 to TRBJ2-5; 8 bases agree with TRBD2. The CDR3 extends over 14 amino acids. J lost 2 bases, V lost 3 bases, and 2 bases had no gene match. In DNA, the CDR3 is TGTGCCAGCAGTTTGCGGGGGGCTCAAGAGACCCAGTACTTC. This translates into CASSLRGAQETQYF.

This clonotype was observed a handful of times. The V and J genes are TRBV7-9 and TRBJ1-6, with 7 bases lining up with TRBD1. Germline V lookup: CDR1 SEHNR, CDR2 FQNEAQ (reference sequence). This CDR3 has 15 residues. The junction had 11 bases not matched to a gene; V was cut back by 6 bases and J by 9 bases. The CDR3 nucleotides are TGTGCCAGCAGACCCCATCCAGACAGGGTTTCACCCCTCCACTTT. It translates to CASRPHPDRVSPLHF.

This clonotype was detected only a few times. V usage is TRBV20-1 and J usage is TRBJ2-3; 8 bases line up with TRBD2. V gave up 5 bases and J gave up 2 bases; unmatched junction bases: 6. There are 14 residues in the CDR3. Germline V lookup: CDR1 DFQATT, CDR2 SNEGSKA (reference sequence). This CDR3 is CSAPRAGATDTQYF. Here the CDR3 DNA reads TGCAGTGCTCCACGAGCGGGGGCCACAGATACGCAGTATTTT.

There are many counts of this clonotype. The chain couples TRBV7-3 to TRBJ2-1; D is possibly TRBD2 (5 bases). The V gene lost 2 bases and the J gene lost 5 bases, with 7 bases spanning the gap. The germline CDR1 and CDR2 sequences are SGHTA and FQGTGA. The CDR3 length is 13 residues. This chain's CDR3 is CASSLLANNEQFF. The CDR3 nucleotides read TGTGCCAGCAGCTTACTAGCAAACAATGAGCAGTTCTTC.

The V gene is TRBV20-1, the J gene TRBJ1-5, with D possibly matching TRBD1 (5 bases). Germline-derived CDR1 and CDR2 are DFQATT and SNEGSKA (reference sequence). CDR3 size: 14 residues. With 1 base removed from V and 3 bases from J, the gap between germline ends came to 10 bases. Written as DNA, the CDR3 is TGCAGTGCTAGAGCACAGGTTTCCAATCAGCCCCAGCATTTT. It specifies CSARAQVSNQPQHF.

V is TRBV6-1 and J is TRBJ2-5; no reliable D call. CDR3 length equals 15 residues. CDR1 and CDR2 (germline): MNHNS, SASEGT. The V and J ends lost 7 bases and 5 bases respectively, with 20 bases between them. The CDR3 loop reads CASNGRHTTFETQYF. The CDR3 DNA follows: TGTGCCAGCAACGGGCGTCACACAACATTCGAGACCCAGTACTTC.

This clonotype was picked up a small number of times. The chain is built from TRBV20-1 and TRBJ1-4; TRBD1 might be the D (5 bases). Germline V gives CDR1 DFQATT, CDR2 SNEGSKA (reference sequence). The CDR3 is made up of 13 amino acids. V lost 5 bases to trimming and J lost 8 bases, with 15 bases between them. The CDR3 reads CSAWRGGLEKLFF. The CDR3 DNA is TGCAGTGCTTGGAGGGGAGGGCTCGAAAAACTGTTTTTT.

The chain carries TRBV4-3 and TRBJ2-2; D remains ambiguous. The V gene lost 0 bases and the J gene lost 7 bases, with 18 bases spanning the gap. The germline CDR1 and CDR2 sequences are LGHNA and YSLEER. There are 17 residues in the CDR3. CDR3 coding DNA: TGCGCCAGCAGCCAAGATGAGTATACATCGGGCCACGGGGAGCTGTTTTTT. It encodes CASSQDEYTSGHGELFF.

The J gene is TRBJ2-1, the V gene TRBV12-3 or TRBV12-4; the match to TRBD1 covers 10 bases. Unmatched junction bases numbered 6, after V lost 5 bases and J lost 5 bases. The CDR3 extends over 15 amino acids. CDR3 DNA sequence: TGTGCCAGCAGTCACCCGGGACAGGGGAACAATGAGCAGTTCTTC. Translating it yields CASSHPGQGNNEQFF.

The chain employs TRBV4-3 and TRBJ1-6; TRBD1 might be the D (5 bases). Germline CDR1 is LGHNA and CDR2 is YSLEER. The ends were cut back, 0 bases at V and 9 bases at J, with 15 bases in the middle. The CDR3 runs to 16 residues. CDR3: CASSQDPTGGTSPLHF. In DNA, the CDR3 is TGCGCCAGCAGCCAAGACCCAACAGGCGGTACTTCACCCCTCCACTTT.

This chain links TRBV5-1 with TRBJ2-1; the match to TRBD2 covers 8 bases. The V segment lost 2 bases and the J segment 7 bases; nucleotides outside the gene matches: 5. CDR3 length: 14 amino acids. Germline loops: CDR1 SGHRS, CDR2 YFSETQ. The CDR3 nucleotides are TGCGCCAGCAGCTTCGGGGGGGCCGAGAATGAGCAGTTCTTC. Its translation: CASSFGGAENEQFF.

This clonotype was detected many times. This chain connects TRBV7-9 to TRBJ1-1; D unresolved. CDR1 is SEHNR, CDR2 FQNEAQ, per germline (reference sequence). V was pared by 2 bases and J by 1 base, with 5 bases between. The CDR3 runs 13 residues. DNA of the CDR3: TGTGCCAGCAGCTTAACGCAGAACACTGAAGCTTTCTTT. It is translated as CASSLTQNTEAFF.

In its sample, this clonotype was seen many times. This rearrangement joins TRBV6-6 to TRBJ1-1; a weak D match, TRBD1 (5 bases). The CDR3 extends over 14 amino acids. V lost 2 bases, J lost 5 bases, and 12 bases lay in between. Germline values: CDR1 MNHNY, CDR2 SVGAGI (reference sequence). CDR3 sequence (DNA): TGTGCCAGCAGTTACGGAGGGAGGGGAACTGAAGCTTTCTTT. Translating gives CASSYGGRGTEAFF.

This clonotype appeared many times. This chain joins TRBV20-1 and TRBJ1-5; TRBD1 might be the D (5 bases). The CDR3 is made up of 12 amino acids. CDR1 DFQATT and CDR2 SNEGSKA come from the germline V gene (reference sequence). Deletions cut 6 bases from V and 7 bases from J, with 13 bases between. In DNA form, the CDR3 reads TGCAGTGCAGTTGGGGGATGGCAGCCCCAGCATTTT. Translating gives CSAVGGWQPQHF.

This chain joins TRBV9 and TRBJ2-3, with TRBD2 identical over 7 bases. Germline CDR1 SGDLS, CDR2 YYNGEE. The CDR3 contains 14 residues. The ends lost 7 bases at V and 0 bases at J; junction bases unmatched: 5. The CDR3, as DNA: TGTGCCAGCGCTGCCGGGGGGAGCACAGATACGCAGTATTTT. It translates to CASAAGGSTDTQYF.